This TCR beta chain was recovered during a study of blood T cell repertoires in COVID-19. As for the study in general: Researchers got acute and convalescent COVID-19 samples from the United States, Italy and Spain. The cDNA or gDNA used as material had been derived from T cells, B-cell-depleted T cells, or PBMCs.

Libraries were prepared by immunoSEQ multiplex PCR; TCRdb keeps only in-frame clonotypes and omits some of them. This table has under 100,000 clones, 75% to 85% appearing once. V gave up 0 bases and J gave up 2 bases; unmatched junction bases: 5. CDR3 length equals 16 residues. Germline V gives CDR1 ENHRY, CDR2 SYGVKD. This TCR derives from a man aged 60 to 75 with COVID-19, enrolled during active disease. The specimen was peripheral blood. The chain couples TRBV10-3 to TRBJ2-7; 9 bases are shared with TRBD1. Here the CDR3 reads CAISESGTGIPYEQYF. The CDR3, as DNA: TGTGCCATCAGTGAGTCGGGGACAGGGATTCCCTACGAGCAGTACTTC.